The 4 T cell receptor beta chains in this list originate from one sample, sequenced in a study of blood T cell repertoires in COVID-19. Sequencing used immunoSEQ multiplex PCR; TCRdb keeps in-frame clones, though not all of them. The sample carries 200,000 or so clones, around 85% recorded once. The sequenced material came from peripheral blood. These receptors were collected from a man between 65 and 85 years old with active or convalescent COVID-19.

This clone has only one observation. J is TRBJ2-7 and V is TRBV2, with TRBD2 identical over 7 bases. The V gene end was trimmed by 0 bases and the J gene end by 6 bases; junction bases not matched to a gene: 8. Per germline, CDR1 SNHLY and CDR2 FYNNEI. The CDR3 loop spans 15 amino acids. Here the CDR3 DNA reads TGTGCCAGCAGTGAAGCGGCCGGGAGGTTGGTCGAGCAGTACTTC. Translation: CASSEAAGRLVEQYF.

V gene TRBV18 combines with J gene TRBJ2-4, with a weak D call TRBD1 (6 bases). Trimming pared 5 bases from V and 1 base from J, leaving 15 bases between. The CDR3 is made up of 16 amino acids. Germline V lookup: CDR1 KGHSH, CDR2 LQKENI. CDR3 residues: CASSTDRPGAKNIQYF. Here the CDR3 DNA reads TGTGCCAGCTCAACCGACAGGCCGGGGGCCAAAAACATTCAGTACTTC.

V gene TRBV5-1 combines with J gene TRBJ2-1, with 10 nucleotides matching TRBD1. The CDR3 is 15 amino acids. J lost 2 bases, V lost 5 bases, and 4 bases had no gene match. Germline lookup yields CDR1 SGHRS and CDR2 YFSETQ. The CDR3 loop reads CASRTGTGAYNEQFF. The CDR3 DNA reads TGCGCCAGCAGGACCGGGACAGGGGCCTACAATGAGCAGTTCTTC.

The chain uses TRBV12-3 or TRBV12-4 and TRBJ1-2; possible D gene TRBD1, 6 bases. Trimming left V 6 bases short and J 8 bases short, with 13 bases between. This CDR3 region has 12 residues. This CDR3 reads CASSPGVGGYTF. Here the CDR3 DNA reads TGTGCCAGCAGCCCAGGGGTCGGAGGCTACACCTTC.